The rows below give T cell receptor beta chains drawn from one sample of a study of cytomegalovirus exposure and HLA in healthy donors. The method was immunoSEQ multiplex PCR; TCRdb's version includes in-frame clones alone and lacks a portion of them. The sample carries some 160,000 clones, around 86% recorded once. Input material: PBMCs. Receptors originate from a male donor in good health and CMV-seronegative. Each CDR3 is given with its conserved first and last residue. The D gene is left open where the match is weak. Only part of the rows carry a size: once, few, many, or a class if the clone is expanded.

J gene,CDR3 length,D gene,clone size,V gene,CDR3 DNA,CDR3 protein
TRBJ1-6,15,TRBD1,-,TRBV5-1,TGCGCCAGCAGTTCGGGACAGACTTTGAATTCACCCCTCCACTTT,CASSSGQTLNSPLHF
TRBJ2-3,14,-,-,TRBV18,TGTGCCAGCTCCCAGCGGTCTAGCACAGATACGCAGTATTTT,CASSQRSSTDTQYF
TRBJ2-3,18,TRBD2,-,TRBV4-1,TGCGCCAGCAGCCCGGTGGCGGGGGGCCCAGGACGCACAGATACGCAGTATTTT,CASSPVAGGPGRTDTQYF
TRBJ1-4,18,-,-,TRBV7-6,TGTGCCAGCAGCTTTTGTTCTTGGGTTGGCGGGGTTGATGAAAAACTGTTTTTT,CASSFCSWVGGVDEKLFF
TRBJ1-1,16,-,-,TRBV27,TGTGCCAGCAGTCTCCCCAGGGGAGGGATGAACACTGAAGCTTTCTTT,CASSLPRGGMNTEAFF
TRBJ2-5,15,TRBD1,-,TRBV18,TGTGCCAGCTCACCATTAGGGACAGGGGGAGAGACCCAGTACTTC,CASSPLGTGGETQYF
TRBJ2-3,15,TRBD1,-,TRBV2,TGTGCCAGCAGTGAAGACAGGGGGAGCACAGATACGCAGTATTTT,CASSEDRGSTDTQYF
TRBJ2-7,16,-,-,TRBV27,TGTGCCAGCAGTCCGCTCGTAACGGGGGGCCACTACGAGCAGTACTTC,CASSPLVTGGHYEQYF
TRBJ1-1,15,TRBD1,-,TRBV11-2,TGTGCCAGCAGCTTAGGACAGGGATTAAACACTGAAGCTTTCTTT,CASSLGQGLNTEAFF
TRBJ2-3,15,-,-,TRBV5-1,TGCGCCAGCAGCTTGGGGACAGTCCGCACAGATACGCAGTATTTT,CASSLGTVRTDTQYF
TRBJ1-1,14,-,-,TRBV5-1,TGCGCCAGCAGCTTGGGCATGGGGGGCACTGAAGCTTTCTTT,CASSLGMGGTEAFF
TRBJ2-1,16,-,once,TRBV13,TGTGCCAGCAGCTTAGGCCGCCCAGGGGTGGGCAATGAGCAGTTCTTC,CASSLGRPGVGNEQFF
TRBJ2-2,15,-,-,TRBV13,TGTGCCAGCAGCCCAGGAGGGCCGAACACCGGGGAGCTGTTTTTT,CASSPGGPNTGELFF
TRBJ1-2,15,TRBD1,-,TRBV29-1,TGCAGCACCGAGAAGGGACAGGGTATTTTGGGGGGCTACACCTTC,CSTEKGQGILGGYTF
TRBJ1-2,11,-,-,TRBV5-4,TGTGCCAGCAGCTCCGGAGGCGGCTACACCTTC,CASSSGGGYTF